Listed here are 11 T cell receptor beta chains from one sample, sequenced in a study of blood T cell repertoires in COVID-19 (TCRdb year 2020). The method behind the library was the immunoSEQ multiplex PCR assay. The immuneACCESS repertoire file appears here via TCRdb, limited to in-frame rearrangements. These files lack a portion of the clones; in checked studies, under half of the deficit traces to unresolved V genes, and the cause of the others is not known. This sample gives 25,000 to 30,000 clones in total; 81% of them show up just once. The ten largest clones add up to 16% of the sample. The sequenced material came from peripheral blood. These receptors came from a woman aged 60 to 75 with acute or convalescent COVID-19.

The rearrangement uses TRBV9 and TRBJ2-3; D is possibly TRBD1 (5 bases). The CDR3 sequence is 11 residues long. Germline V lookup: CDR1 SGDLS, CDR2 YYNGEE. Trimming took 5 bases from V and 4 from J, leaving 5 bases between them. CDR3: CASRGADTQYF. The CDR3 DNA follows: TGTGCCAGCAGAGGGGCAGATACGCAGTATTTT.

This clone was observed once. The chain links TRBV7-9 to TRBJ1-2; TRBD1 is a possible D gene (6 bases). Germline V gene data show CDR1 as SEHNR and CDR2 as FQNEAQ (reference sequence). V lost 5 bases, J lost 4 bases, and 14 bases lay in between. The CDR3 loop spans 14 amino acids. The CDR3 protein is CASSPWTVPYGYTF. CDR3 coding DNA: TGTGCCAGCAGCCCTTGGACAGTCCCCTATGGCTACACCTTC.

The CDR3 reads CASSLAAGVLRDYTF. The DNA for the CDR3 is TGTGCCAGCAGCTTAGCAGCAGGCGTCCTGAGGGACTACACCTTC. The V call is TRBV7-9, the J call TRBJ1-2; D uncertain. CDR1 is SEHNR and CDR2 is FQNEAQ in the germline V gene (reference sequence). V lost 0 bases and J 10 bases, leaving 18 bases between the germline ends. This CDR3 region has 15 residues. Based on the CDR3 plus reference TRBV7-9 and TRBJ1-2, the full variable domain is DTGVSQNPRHKITKRGQNVTFRCDPISEHNRLYWYRQTLGQGPEFLTYFQNEAQLEKSRLLSDRFSAERPKGSFSTLEIQRTEQGDSAMYLCASSLAAGVLRDYTFGSGTRLTVV.

The chain employs TRBV19 and TRBJ1-1; the D gene is possibly TRBD1 (6 bases). From germline, CDR1 is LNHDA and CDR2 SQIVND (reference sequence). With 4 bases removed from V and 7 bases from J, the gap between germline ends came to 10 bases. This CDR3 comprises 12 residues. The CDR3 nucleotides read TGTGCCAGTAGTAGCTGGACAGATGAAGCTTTCTTT. As protein: CASSSWTDEAFF.

The rearrangement links TRBV10-3 to TRBJ2-3, with TRBD2 identical over 9 bases. V lost 11 bases, J lost 6 bases, and 3 bases stayed unmatched. Germline assignment: CDR1 ENHRY and CDR2 SYGVKD. This CDR3 contains 11 residues. CDR3 sequence (DNA): TGTGCCTCGGCGGGGGGGGATACGCAGTATTTT. Its protein product is CASAGGDTQYF.

The chain recombines TRBV9 with TRBJ2-3; 10 bases are a match to TRBD1. V lost 0 bases, J lost 6 bases, and 4 bases stayed unmatched. The V gene's germline CDR1 is SGDLS and CDR2 YYNGEE. The CDR3 spans 15 residues. The DNA for the CDR3 is TGTGCCAGCAGCGTAGGTGACAGGGGGCCTGATACGCAGTATTTT. Its protein product is CASSVGDRGPDTQYF.

The chain combines TRBV18 with TRBJ1-1, with 9 bases lining up with TRBD1. Per the germline V gene, CDR1 is KGHSH and CDR2 is LQKENI. The CDR3 runs 16 residues. V gave up 4 bases and J gave up 2 bases; unmatched junction bases: 8. The CDR3 loop is CASSLNTGGGNTEAFF. DNA of the CDR3: TGTGCCAGCTCACTTAATACAGGGGGCGGAAACACTGAAGCTTTCTTT.

The count of this clone is one. The genes are TRBV5-1 and TRBJ2-3, with a tentative D call TRBD2 (5 bases). This CDR3 is built from 14 residues. CDR1 is SGHRS, CDR2 YFSETQ, per germline. The V gene lost 4 bases and the J gene lost 3 bases, with 12 bases spanning the gap. CDR3 bases: TGCGCCAGCAGCCATACTAGTAGTACAGATACGCAGTATTTT. It encodes CASSHTSSTDTQYF.

The rearrangement links TRBV2 to TRBJ2-1; 7 bases fit TRBD1. V was pared by 9 bases and J by 8 bases, with 10 bases of the junction left unmatched. Germline V gene data show CDR1 as SNHLY and CDR2 as FYNNEI. The CDR3 sequence is 13 residues long. CDR3 DNA: TGTGCCAGTGCTAAGACAGGGCGATATGAGCAGTTCTTC. Its protein is CASAKTGRYEQFF. Drawing the rest from reference TRBV2 and TRBJ2-1, the complete variable domain is EPEVTQTPSHQVTQMGQEVILRCVPISNHLYFYWYRQILGQKVEFLVSFYNNEISEKSEIFDDQFSVERPDGSNFTLKIRSTKLEDSAMYFCASAKTGRYEQFFGPGTRLTVL.

The chain combines TRBV7-2 with TRBJ2-7, with D perhaps TRBD1 (5 bases). The CDR3 sequence is 16 residues long. The ends were cut back, 5 bases at V and 2 bases at J, with 19 bases in the middle. Looked up from germline, CDR1 is SGHTA and CDR2 is FQGNSA. CDR3 sequence: CASSPPLQVLTYEQYF. CDR3 in DNA: TGTGCCAGCAGCCCCCCCCTACAGGTTCTCACCTACGAGCAGTACTTC.

The gene calls are TRBV5-1 and TRBJ1-2; D is perhaps TRBD1 (5 bases). The V and J ends lost 2 bases and 1 base respectively, with 6 bases between them. Germline CDR1 reads SGHRS; CDR2 reads YFSETQ. The CDR3 runs to 13 residues. The CDR3: CASSLQVNYGYTF. CDR3 nucleotides: TGCGCCAGCAGCTTACAGGTTAACTATGGCTACACCTTC.